What follows are 4 T cell receptor beta chains derived from one specimen sequenced in a study of blood T cell repertoires in COVID-19. Sequenced by immunoSEQ multiplex PCR; TCRdb stores in-frame clones only, minus some. The data hold approximately 70,000 clones, with about 91% observed a single time. Sequencing was carried out using peripheral blood. These receptors originate from a human donor with active COVID-19. The donor label of this sample is uncertain.

This chain joins TRBV10-1 and TRBJ1-6; D not resolved. Trimming cost V 0 bases and J 5 bases, with 8 bases left between them. This CDR3 is built from 15 residues. Germline-derived CDR1 and CDR2 are WNHNN and SYGVQD (reference sequence). The CDR3 DNA reads as TGCGCCAGCAGTGAGTCCAACAGAGATAATTCACCCCTCCACTTT. Encoded protein: CASSESNRDNSPLHF.

This clone was counted once. The chain employs TRBV6-5 and TRBJ2-7, with D possibly TRBD2 on 5 matching bases. This CDR3 has 16 amino acids. Germline V gene data show CDR1 as MNHEY and CDR2 as SVGAGI. V was pared by 4 bases and J by 2 bases, with 18 bases between. The CDR3 reads CASSSRRTSRTYEQYF. Written as DNA, the CDR3 is TGTGCCAGCAGTTCCCGTAGGACTTCACGGACCTACGAGCAGTACTTC.

V usage is TRBV7-9 and J usage is TRBJ1-2; TRBD1 might be the D (6 bases). The CDR3 contains 14 residues. Trimming took off 5 bases at V and 1 base at J, with 11 bases between the two ends. CDR1 and CDR2 (germline): SEHNR, FQNEAQ (reference sequence). The CDR3 spells CASSPGQINYGYTF. CDR3 nucleotides: TGTGCCAGCAGCCCGGGACAAATTAACTATGGCTACACCTTC.

This chain links TRBV6-2 or TRBV6-3 with TRBJ2-7; tentative D call: TRBD2 (6 bases). The germline V gene encodes CDR1 MNHEY and CDR2 SVGEGT. Trimming took 2 bases from V and 2 from J, leaving 10 bases between them. This CDR3 contains 14 residues. Here the CDR3 reads CASSYGRGTYEQYF. The CDR3 region has the DNA TGTGCCAGCAGTTACGGGCGGGGAACCTACGAGCAGTACTTC.